This entry describes one T cell receptor beta chain. After removal of 6 bases from V and 3 bases from J, the junction contained 4 bases not matched to a gene. This CDR3 region has 14 residues. Germline V gene lookup returns CDR1 LNHDA and CDR2 SQIVND (reference sequence). This entry is derived from a study of T cell changes during pregnancy in multiple sclerosis. Data came from immunoSEQ multiplex PCR; TCRdb stores just in-frame clones and leaves some out. The data hold approximately 63,000 clones, with over 80% observed a single time. The sample consisted of peripheral blood, taken in the third trimester of pregnancy. The rearrangement joins TRBV19 to TRBJ2-7; the match to TRBD2 covers 11 bases. The sequence was collected from a female donor in good health, enrolled as a control in a pregnancy study. The DNA of the CDR3 is TGTGCCAGTAGCCGGACTAGCGGGTACTACGAGCAGTACTTC. It encodes CASSRTSGYYEQYF.